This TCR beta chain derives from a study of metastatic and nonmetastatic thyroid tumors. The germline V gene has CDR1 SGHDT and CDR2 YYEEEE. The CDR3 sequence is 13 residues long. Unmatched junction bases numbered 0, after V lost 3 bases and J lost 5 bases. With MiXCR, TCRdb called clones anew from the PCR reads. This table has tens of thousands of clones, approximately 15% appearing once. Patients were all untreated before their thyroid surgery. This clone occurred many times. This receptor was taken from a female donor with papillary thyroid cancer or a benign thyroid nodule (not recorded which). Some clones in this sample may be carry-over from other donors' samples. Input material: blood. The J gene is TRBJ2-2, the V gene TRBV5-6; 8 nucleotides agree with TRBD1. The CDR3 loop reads CASSWTGTGELFF. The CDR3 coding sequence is TGTGCCAGCAGCTGGACAGGGACCGGGGAGCTGTTTTTT.